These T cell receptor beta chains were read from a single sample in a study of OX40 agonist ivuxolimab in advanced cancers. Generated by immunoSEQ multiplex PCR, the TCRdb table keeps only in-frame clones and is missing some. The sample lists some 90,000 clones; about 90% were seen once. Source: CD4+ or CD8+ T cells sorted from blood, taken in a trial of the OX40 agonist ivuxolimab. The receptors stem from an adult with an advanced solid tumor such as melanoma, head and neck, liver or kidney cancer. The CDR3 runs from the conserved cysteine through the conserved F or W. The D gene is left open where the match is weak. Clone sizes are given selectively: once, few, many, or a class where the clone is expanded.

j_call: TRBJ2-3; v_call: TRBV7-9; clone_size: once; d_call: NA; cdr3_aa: CASSLAGAESTQYF; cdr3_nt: TGTGCCAGCAGCTTAGCAGGGGCGGAAAGCACGCAGTATTTT
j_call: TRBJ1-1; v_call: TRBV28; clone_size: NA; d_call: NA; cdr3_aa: CASSLTWGPEAFF; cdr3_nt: TGTGCCAGCAGTTTAACTTGGGGGCCTGAAGCTTTCTTT
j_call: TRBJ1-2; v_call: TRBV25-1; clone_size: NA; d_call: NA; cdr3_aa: CASSESGNYGYTF; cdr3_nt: TGTGCCAGCAGTGAGTCAGGGAACTATGGCTACACCTTC
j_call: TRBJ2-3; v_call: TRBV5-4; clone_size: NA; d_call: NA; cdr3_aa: CASSLDQGRGDTQYF; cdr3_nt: TGTGCCAGCAGCTTGGACCAGGGTAGGGGGGATACGCAGTATTTT
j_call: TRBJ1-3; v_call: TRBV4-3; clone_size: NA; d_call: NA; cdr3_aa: CASSQVLGVGGNTIYF; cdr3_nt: TGCGCCAGCAGCCAAGTCTTGGGGGTCGGTGGAAACACCATATATTTT
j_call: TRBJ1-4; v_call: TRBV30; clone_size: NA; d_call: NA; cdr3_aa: CAMGGLNEKLFF; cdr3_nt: TGTGCCATGGGGGGCCTTAATGAAAAACTGTTTTTT
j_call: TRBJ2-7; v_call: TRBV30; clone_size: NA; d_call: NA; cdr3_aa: CAWSVAPGEQYF; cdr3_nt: TGTGCCTGGAGTGTAGCCCCGGGAGAGCAGTACTTC
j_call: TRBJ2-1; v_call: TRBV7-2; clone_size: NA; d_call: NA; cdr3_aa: CASSLAGGLYDNEQFF; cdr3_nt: TGTGCCAGCAGCTTAGCTGGGGGGCTTTATGACAATGAGCAGTTCTTC
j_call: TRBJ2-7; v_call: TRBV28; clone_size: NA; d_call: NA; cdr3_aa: CASSLSGALSYEQYF; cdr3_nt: TGTGCCAGCAGTTTATCGGGAGCCCTCTCCTACGAGCAGTACTTC
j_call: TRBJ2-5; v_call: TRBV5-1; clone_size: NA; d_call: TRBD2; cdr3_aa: CASSLGLVGREQAETQYF; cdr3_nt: TGCGCCAGCAGCTTGGGCTTGGTGGGGCGGGAGCAGGCAGAGACCCAGTACTTC
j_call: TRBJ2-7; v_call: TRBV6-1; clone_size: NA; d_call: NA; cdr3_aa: CASSVGDSYEQYF; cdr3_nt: TGTGCCAGCAGTGTGGGGGATTCCTACGAGCAGTACTTC
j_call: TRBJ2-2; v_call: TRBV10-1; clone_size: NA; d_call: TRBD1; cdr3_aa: CASSPTGPGELFF; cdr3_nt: TGCGCCAGCAGTCCGACAGGGCCCGGGGAGCTGTTTTTT
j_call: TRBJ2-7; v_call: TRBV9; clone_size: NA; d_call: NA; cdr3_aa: CASSVGPSYEQYF; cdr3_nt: TGTGCCAGCAGCGTAGGGCCCTCCTACGAGCAGTACTTC
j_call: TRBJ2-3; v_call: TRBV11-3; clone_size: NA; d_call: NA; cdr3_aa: CASSLGDRTTPDTQYF; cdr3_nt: TGTGCCAGCAGCTTAGGGGATAGGACCACCCCCGATACGCAGTATTTT
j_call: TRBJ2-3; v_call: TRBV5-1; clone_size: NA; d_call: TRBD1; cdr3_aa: CASSRIPGTGVYF; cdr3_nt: TGCGCCAGCAGCCGGATCCCCGGGACAGGGGTGTATTTT
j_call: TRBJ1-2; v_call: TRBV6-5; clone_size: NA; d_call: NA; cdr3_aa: CASSYSGYGYTF; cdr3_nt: TGTGCCAGCAGTTACTCGGGCTATGGCTACACCTTC
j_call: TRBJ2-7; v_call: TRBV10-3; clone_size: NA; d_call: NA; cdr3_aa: CAIRTTGSPHEQYF; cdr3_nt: TGTGCCATCAGAACAACAGGGTCCCCCCACGAGCAGTACTTC
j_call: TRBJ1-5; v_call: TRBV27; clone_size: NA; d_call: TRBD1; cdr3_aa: CASSLAGGINQPQHF; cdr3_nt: TGTGCCAGCAGTTTAGCAGGGGGTATCAATCAGCCCCAGCATTTT
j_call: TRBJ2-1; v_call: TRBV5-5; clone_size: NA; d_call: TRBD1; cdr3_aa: CASSLWGQGLSNEQFF; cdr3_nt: TGTGCCAGCAGCTTGTGGGGACAGGGCCTGAGTAATGAGCAGTTCTTC
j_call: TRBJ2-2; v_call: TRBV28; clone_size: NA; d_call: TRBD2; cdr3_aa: CASSFFRREGHTGELFF; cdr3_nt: TGTGCCAGCAGTTTTTTTCGGCGGGAGGGCCACACCGGGGAGCTGTTTTTT
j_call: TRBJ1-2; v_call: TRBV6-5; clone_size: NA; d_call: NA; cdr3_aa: CASLHNYGYTF; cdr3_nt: TGTGCCAGCCTACATAACTATGGCTACACCTTC
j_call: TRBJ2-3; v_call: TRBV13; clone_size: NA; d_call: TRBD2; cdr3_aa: CASSLRLAGGGTDTQYF; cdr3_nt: TGTGCCAGCAGCCTCCGACTAGCGGGAGGGGGCACAGATACGCAGTATTTT
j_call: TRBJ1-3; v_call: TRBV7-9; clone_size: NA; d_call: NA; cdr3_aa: CASSFNSGNTIYF; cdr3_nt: TGTGCCAGCAGCTTTAACTCTGGAAACACCATATATTTT
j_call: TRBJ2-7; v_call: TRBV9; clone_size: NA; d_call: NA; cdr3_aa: CASSNQDGLGQYF; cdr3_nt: TGTGCCAGCAGCAACCAGGACGGTTTGGGGCAGTACTTC
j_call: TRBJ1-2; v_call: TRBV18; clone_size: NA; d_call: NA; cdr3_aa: CASSPPGTNYGYTF; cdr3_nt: TGTGCCAGCTCACCGCCCGGGACTAACTATGGCTACACCTTC
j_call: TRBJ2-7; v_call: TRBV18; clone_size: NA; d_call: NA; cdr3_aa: CASSPAGTVASYEQYF; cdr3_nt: TGTGCCAGCTCCCCCGCAGGGACCGTTGCCTCCTACGAGCAGTACTTC
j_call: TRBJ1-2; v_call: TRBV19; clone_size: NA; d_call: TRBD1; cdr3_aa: CASSPTGTGYGYTF; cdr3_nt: TGTGCCAGTAGTCCCACCGGGACAGGCTATGGCTACACCTTC
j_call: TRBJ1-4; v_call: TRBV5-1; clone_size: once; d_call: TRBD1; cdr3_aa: CASSTTGVYEKLFF; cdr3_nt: TGCGCCAGCAGCACAACAGGGGTTTATGAAAAACTGTTTTTT
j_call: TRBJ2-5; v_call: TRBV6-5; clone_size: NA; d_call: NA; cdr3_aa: CASRAPGANKETQYF; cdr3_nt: TGTGCCAGCCGTGCCCCGGGAGCGAATAAGGAGACCCAGTACTTC
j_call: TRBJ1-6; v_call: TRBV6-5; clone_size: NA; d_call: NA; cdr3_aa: CASSYSNQAKSPLHF; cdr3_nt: TGTGCCAGCAGTTACTCGAATCAGGCAAAATCACCCCTCCACTTT
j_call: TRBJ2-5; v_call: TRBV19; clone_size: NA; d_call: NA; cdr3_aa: CASSIGRGLGETQYF; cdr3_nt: TGTGCCAGTAGTATCGGCCGAGGACTCGGGGAGACCCAGTACTTC
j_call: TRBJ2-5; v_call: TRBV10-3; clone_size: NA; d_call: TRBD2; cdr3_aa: CATGGAAETQYF; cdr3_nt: TGTGCCACGGGGGGGGCAGCCGAGACCCAGTACTTC
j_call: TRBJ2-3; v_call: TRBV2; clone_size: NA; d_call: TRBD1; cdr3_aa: CASRPTGALDSTDTQYF; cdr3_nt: TGTGCCAGCAGACCGACAGGGGCTTTGGATAGCACAGATACGCAGTATTTT
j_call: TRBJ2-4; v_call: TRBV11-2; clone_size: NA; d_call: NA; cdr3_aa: CASSKSRDPGYIQYF; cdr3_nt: TGTGCCAGCTCCAAATCCCGGGACCCTGGATACATTCAGTACTTC
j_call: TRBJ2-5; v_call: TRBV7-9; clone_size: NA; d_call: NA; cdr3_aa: CALARAGETQYF; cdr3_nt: TGTGCCCTTGCACGGGCAGGGGAGACCCAGTACTTC
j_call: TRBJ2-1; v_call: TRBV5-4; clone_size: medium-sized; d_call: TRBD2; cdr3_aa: CASSSGINSYNEQFF; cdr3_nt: TGTGCCAGCAGCAGCGGGATCAACTCCTACAATGAGCAGTTCTTC
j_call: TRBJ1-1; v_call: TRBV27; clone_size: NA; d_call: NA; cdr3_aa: CASSRGPRVANTEAFF; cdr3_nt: TGTGCCAGCAGTCGAGGGCCCAGGGTCGCAAACACTGAAGCTTTCTTT
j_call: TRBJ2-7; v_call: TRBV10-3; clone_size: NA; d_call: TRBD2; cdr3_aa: CAISEASGPYEQYF; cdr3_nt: TGTGCCATCAGTGAGGCTAGCGGCCCCTACGAGCAGTACTTC
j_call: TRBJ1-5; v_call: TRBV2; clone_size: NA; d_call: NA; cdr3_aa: CASSDRLYSNQPQHF; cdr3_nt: TGTGCCAGCAGTGACCGCCTTTATAGCAATCAGCCCCAGCATTTT
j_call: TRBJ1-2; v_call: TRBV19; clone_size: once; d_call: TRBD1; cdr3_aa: CASSAAGGHGYTF; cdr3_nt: TGTGCCAGTAGTGCCGCAGGGGGACATGGCTACACCTTC
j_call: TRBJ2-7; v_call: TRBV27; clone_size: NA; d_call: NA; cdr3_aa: CASRGSGPEYEQYF; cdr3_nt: TGTGCCAGCAGGGGCAGCGGGCCGGAGTACGAGCAGTACTTC
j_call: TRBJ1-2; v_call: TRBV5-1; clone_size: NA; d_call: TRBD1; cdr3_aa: CASSLVQGADYGYTF; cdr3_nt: TGCGCCAGCAGCCTAGTACAGGGGGCGGACTATGGCTACACCTTC
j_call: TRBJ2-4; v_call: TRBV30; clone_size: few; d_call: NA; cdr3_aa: CAWSLGGTKNIQYF; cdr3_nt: TGTGCCTGGAGCCTCGGGGGTACCAAAAACATTCAGTACTTC